Listed here are 9 T cell receptor beta chains from one sample, sequenced in a study of blood T cell repertoires in COVID-19. Assay: immunoSEQ multiplex PCR; the TCRdb copy retains only in-frame clones and omits some. The sample has some 200,000 clones, approximately 85% seen once; the top ten hold approximately 8%. The sequenced sample consisted of peripheral blood. The receptor source for this set is a woman between 45 and 65 years old with active or convalescent COVID-19.

This clone was seen a single time. The chain combines TRBV7-9 with TRBJ2-5; possibly TRBD2 for D (5 bases). There are 13 residues in the CDR3. Trimming left V 8 bases short and J 0 bases short, with 10 bases between. Germline CDR1 and CDR2: SEHNR and FQNEAQ (reference sequence). In nucleotides, the CDR3 is TGTGCCAGCGGCGGGCAGAACCAAGAGACCCAGTACTTC. It translates to CASGGQNQETQYF.

The chain joins TRBV29-1 to TRBJ1-3; D perhaps matches TRBD1 (5 bases). With 7 bases removed from V and 0 bases from J, the gap between germline ends came to 10 bases. Germline loops: CDR1 SQVTM, CDR2 ANQGSEA. The CDR3 contains 13 residues. CDR3 in amino acids: CSARQNSGNTIYF. For the CDR3, the DNA is TGCAGCGCTAGACAGAACTCTGGAAACACCATATATTTT.

This clone was observed a few times. This rearrangement joins TRBV24-1 to TRBJ1-1; maybe TRBD1 (5 bases). In germline, CDR1 is KGHDR, CDR2 SFDVKD. V lost 5 bases to trimming and J lost 3 bases, with 12 bases between them. The CDR3 totals 14 residues. DNA for the CDR3: TGTGCCACCAGTGCGGCAGGGCCTGACACTGAAGCTTTCTTT. This encodes CATSAAGPDTEAFF.

The rearrangement links TRBV6-1 to TRBJ1-2; perhaps TRBD1 as D (6 bases). CDR1 is MNHNS and CDR2 is SASEGT in the germline V gene. V shed 1 base and J shed 3 bases, with 12 bases lying between them. The CDR3 has 15 residues. The CDR3 sequence is CASSEGGQSYYGYTF. CDR3 in DNA: TGTGCCAGCAGTGAAGGAGGACAGTCCTACTATGGCTACACCTTC.

The rearrangement joins TRBV27 to TRBJ1-1; D ambiguous. V lost 6 bases and J lost 1, with 9 bases in between. The CDR3 runs 13 residues. The germline V gene encodes CDR1 MNHEY and CDR2 SMNVEV (reference sequence). For the CDR3, the DNA is TGTGCCAGCAGCTTACAGCGGAACACTGAAGCTTTCTTT. As protein: CASSLQRNTEAFF.

This clone was seen a single time. V usage is TRBV28 and J usage is TRBJ1-6; 8 bases agree with TRBD1. Germline loops: CDR1 MDHEN, CDR2 SYDVKM. The CDR3 runs 16 residues. Trimming removed 6 bases from V and 0 bases from J; junction bases left unmatched: 4. DNA of the CDR3: TGTGCCAGCAGACGACAGGGGAGCTCCTATAATTCACCCCTCCACTTT. It is translated as CASRRQGSSYNSPLHF.

The chain carries TRBV5-1 and TRBJ2-7; 8 nucleotides align to TRBD1. CDR3 length equals 15 residues. V shed 4 bases, J shed 6 bases, and the junction held 12 bases outside the gene matches. CDR1 and CDR2 (germline): SGHRS, YFSETQ. The CDR3 DNA is TGCGCCAGCAGCCCCAACCCGGGACAGGCCGGCGAGCAGTACTTC. Translated, it gives CASSPNPGQAGEQYF.

The rearrangement uses TRBV3-1 (or the pseudogene TRBV3-2) and TRBJ2-4; a weak D match, TRBD1 (6 bases). The CDR3 is made up of 15 amino acids. In germline, CDR1 is LGHDT, CDR2 YNNKEL (reference sequence). V shed 2 bases and J shed 6 bases, with 14 bases lying between them. CDR3 sequence reads: CASSQNWRTANIQYF. CDR3 DNA sequence: TGTGCCAGCAGCCAAAATTGGCGGACAGCAAACATTCAGTACTTC.

This chain links TRBV6-5 with TRBJ2-3; D is perhaps TRBD1 (6 bases). There are 14 residues in the CDR3. V was shortened by 8 bases and J by 0 bases, with 12 bases between the two germline ends. CDR1 and CDR2 (germline): MNHEY, SVGAGI. The DNA of the CDR3 is TGTGCCAGCGAACAGGGACCTAGCACAGATACGCAGTATTTT. It yields the protein CASEQGPSTDTQYF.